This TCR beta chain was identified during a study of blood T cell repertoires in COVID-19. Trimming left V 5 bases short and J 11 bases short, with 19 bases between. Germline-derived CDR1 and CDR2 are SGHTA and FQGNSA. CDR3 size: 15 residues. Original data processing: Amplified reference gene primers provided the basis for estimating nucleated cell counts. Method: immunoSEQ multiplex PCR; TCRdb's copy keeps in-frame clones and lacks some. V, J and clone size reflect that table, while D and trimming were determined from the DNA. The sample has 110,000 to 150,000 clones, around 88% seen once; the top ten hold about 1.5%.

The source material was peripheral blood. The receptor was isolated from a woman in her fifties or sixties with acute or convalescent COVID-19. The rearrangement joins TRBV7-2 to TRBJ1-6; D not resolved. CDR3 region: CASSLEGGVRAPLHF. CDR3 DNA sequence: TGTGCCAGCAGCCTAGAGGGCGGGGTTCGGGCACCCCTCCACTTT.